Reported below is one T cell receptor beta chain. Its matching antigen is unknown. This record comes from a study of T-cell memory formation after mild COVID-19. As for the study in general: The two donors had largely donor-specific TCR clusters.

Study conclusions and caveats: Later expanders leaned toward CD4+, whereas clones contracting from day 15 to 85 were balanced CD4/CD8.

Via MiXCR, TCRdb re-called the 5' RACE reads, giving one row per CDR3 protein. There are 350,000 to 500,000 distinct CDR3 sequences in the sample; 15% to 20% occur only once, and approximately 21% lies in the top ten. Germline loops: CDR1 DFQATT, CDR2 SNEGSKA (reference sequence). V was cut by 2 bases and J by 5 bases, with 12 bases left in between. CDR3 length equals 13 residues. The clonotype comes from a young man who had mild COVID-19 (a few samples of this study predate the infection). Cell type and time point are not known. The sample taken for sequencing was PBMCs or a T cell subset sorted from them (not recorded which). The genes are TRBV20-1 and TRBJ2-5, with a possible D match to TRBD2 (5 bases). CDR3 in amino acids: CSARWNRGETQYF. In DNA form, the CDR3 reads TGCAGTGCTAGATGGAACCGCGGGGAGACCCAGTACTTC.